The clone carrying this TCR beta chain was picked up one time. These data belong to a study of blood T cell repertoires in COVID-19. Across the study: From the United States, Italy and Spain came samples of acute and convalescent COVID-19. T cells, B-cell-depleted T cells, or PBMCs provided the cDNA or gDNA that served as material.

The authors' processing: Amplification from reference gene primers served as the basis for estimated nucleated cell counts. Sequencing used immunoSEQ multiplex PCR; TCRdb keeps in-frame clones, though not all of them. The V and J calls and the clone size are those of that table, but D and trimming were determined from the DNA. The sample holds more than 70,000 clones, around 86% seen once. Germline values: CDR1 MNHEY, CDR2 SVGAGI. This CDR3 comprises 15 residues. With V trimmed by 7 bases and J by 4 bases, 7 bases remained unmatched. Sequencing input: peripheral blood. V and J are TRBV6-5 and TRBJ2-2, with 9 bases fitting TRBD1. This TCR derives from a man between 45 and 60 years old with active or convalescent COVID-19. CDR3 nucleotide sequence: TGTGCCAGCACCAGGACAGGGGAAGGCACCGGGGAGCTGTTTTTT. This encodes CASTRTGEGTGELFF.